This T cell receptor (beta chain) was sequenced for a study of T cells expressing NK-cell markers (dated by TCRdb to between 2020 and 2021). Background for the entire study: In sorted CD3+CD56+NKG2C+, CD3+CD56+NKG2C- and CD3+CD56-NKG2C+ T-cell subsets from 7 to 9 donors, TCR beta-chain repertoires were profiled. The libraries were sequenced on Illumina HiSeq 2000/2500, MiSeq or NextSeq, producing 2 x 150 bp reads. All eight donors whose samples were sequenced were randomly selected healthy volunteers, three of them men and five women. Among the eight sequenced donors, seven were HCMV-seropositive and one was HCMV-seronegative.

HCMV serostatus was determined by detecting HCMV-specific IgG in serum with a commercial ELISA kit. Peripheral blood mononuclear cells were isolated from blood by Ficoll density gradient centrifugation. A note on this clonotype: The antigen this receptor binds is unknown.

Summary of the overall study and its limitations: Those dominant clonotypes were again the most abundant among CD3+CD56-NKG2C+ cells in several donors, at about 28.3-60.1%. In 6 or 7 donors, the dominant CD3+CD56+NKG2C+ clonotypes ranked among the top 10 CD8+ clonotypes, making up about 1.0-7.5% of CD8+ T cells. Whether the expanded NKG2C-expressing T cell clones were specific for HCMV antigens remained unclear.

Reads for this sample came from an Illumina HiSeq 2000. TCR beta cDNA libraries were prepared using 5'RACE template switching, which introduced a universal primer site and unique molecular identifiers. cDNA synthesis was primed from the TCR beta constant segment, followed by two successive PCR amplification steps. For the original study's pipeline: Reads were demultiplexed and grouped by UMI with MIGEC, and clonotypes were assembled and quantified with MiTCR. Only TCR cDNA sequences supported by at least two reads were kept to exclude erroneous sequences. The tcR package was used for downstream repertoire analysis, and clonotypes were matched between fractions using CDR3 nucleotide sequence together with V segment. VDJmatch was used to annotate antigen specificity against VDJdb, with one amino acid substitution allowed in CDR3. Following TCRdb reprocessing, every CDR3 protein sequence forms one entry, and DNA is not provided. TCRdb's processing, not the authors', yielded these V and J calls. This sample's table contains 300,000 to 500,000 distinct CDR3 sequences. The top ten clonotypes cover around a tenth of the sample.

The CDR3, cysteine through phenylalanine, is 12 amino acids long. No DNA has been recorded. The sequence came from a woman in her forties or fifties in good health. Donor details come from another sample of the same person, matched by shared clones. Sequenced material: blood T cells: a sorted CD56 or NKG2C T cell subset, CD4+ or CD8+ T cells, or bulk PBMC T cells (not recorded which). This sequence uses TRBV12-3 or TRBV12-4 and TRBJ2-1; checking the TCRdb D call of TRBD1 is not possible without DNA. The CDR3 loop reads CASSPGPVEQFF.